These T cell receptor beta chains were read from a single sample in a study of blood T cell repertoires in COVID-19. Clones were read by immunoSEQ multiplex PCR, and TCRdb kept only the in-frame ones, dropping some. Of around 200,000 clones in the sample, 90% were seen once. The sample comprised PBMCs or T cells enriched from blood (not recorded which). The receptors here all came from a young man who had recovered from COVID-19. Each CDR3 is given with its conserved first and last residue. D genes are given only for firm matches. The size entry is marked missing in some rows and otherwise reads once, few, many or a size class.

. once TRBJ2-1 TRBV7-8 TGTGCCAGCAGCTCAAAAGGTGTAGGAAGACAGGACAATGAGCAGTTCTTC CASSSKGVGRQDNEQFF
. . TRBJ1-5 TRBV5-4 TGTGCCAGCAGTTTACGGTATCAGCCCCAGCATTTT CASSLRYQPQHF
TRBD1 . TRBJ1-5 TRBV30 TGTGCCTGGAGTCAGGGGGCTCGCAATCAGCCCCAGCATTTT CAWSQGARNQPQHF
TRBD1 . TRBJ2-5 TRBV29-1 TGCAGCGTTGCCCCCCGGGGACAGCGGTGGGAGACCCAGTACTTC CSVAPRGQRWETQYF
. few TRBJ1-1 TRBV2 TGTGCCAGCAGTGAAGAAAGGGGTGACACTGAAGCTTTCTTT CASSEERGDTEAFF
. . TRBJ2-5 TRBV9 TGTGCCAGCAGCCCCATGGTTTCTTCAGGGAGGGAGACCCAGTACTTC CASSPMVSSGRETQYF
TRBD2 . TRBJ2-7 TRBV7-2 TGTGCCAGCAGCTTAGGGACTAGCGGGAGAGGGGGTACCTACGAGCAGTACTTC CASSLGTSGRGGTYEQYF
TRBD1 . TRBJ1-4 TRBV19 TGTGCCAGTAGCCCGGGACAGGGGAGAATTAATGAAAAACTGTTTTTT CASSPGQGRINEKLFF
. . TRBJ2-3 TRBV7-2 TGTGCCAGCAGCTTAGGACTTGGAGGGAGCTTGGCAGATACGCAGTATTTT CASSLGLGGSLADTQYF
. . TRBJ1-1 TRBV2 TGTGCCAGCAGGTCACAGCAGAACACTGAAGCTTTCTTT CASRSQQNTEAFF
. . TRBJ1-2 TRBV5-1 TGCGCCAGCAGCTTCTCAGGGTTAAATGGCTACACCTTC CASSFSGLNGYTF
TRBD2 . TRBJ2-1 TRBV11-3 TGTGCCAGCAGCCCTCACCCTTGGGTAGCGGGATATAGAAGTGAGCAGTTCTTC CASSPHPWVAGYRSEQFF
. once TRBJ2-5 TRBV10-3 TGTGCCATCAGTGCGGGGGAAAAAGAGACCCAGTACTTC CAISAGEKETQYF
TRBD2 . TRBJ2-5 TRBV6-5 TGTGCCAGCAGGGGACTAGCGGGGGCCCGGGAGACCCAGTACTTC CASRGLAGARETQYF
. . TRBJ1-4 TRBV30 TGTGCCTGGAGTGTATCGCGGTTCAATGAAAAACTGTTTTTT CAWSVSRFNEKLFF
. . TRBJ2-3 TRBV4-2 TGTGCCAGCAGCCAAAAAGGAGGTGGGCGTTGGGGCACAGATACGCAGTATTTT CASSQKGGGRWGTDTQYF
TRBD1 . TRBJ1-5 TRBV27 TGTGCCAGCAGTGCTAACAGGGGGTACACGCCCCAGCATTTT CASSANRGYTPQHF
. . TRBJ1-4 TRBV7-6 TGTGCCAGCAGCTTAGCGGGGGGGGACACGTCGCTCAAACTGTTTTTT CASSLAGGDTSLKLFF
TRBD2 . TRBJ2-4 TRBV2 TGTGCCAGCAGTGATAGCGGGGGCGCCGTTGTTGACATTCAGTACTTC CASSDSGGAVVDIQYF
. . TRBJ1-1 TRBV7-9 TGTGCCAGCAGCTCCCCGGACAGAGGAAACACTGAAGCTTTCTTT CASSSPDRGNTEAFF
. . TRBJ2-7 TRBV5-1 TGCGCCAGCAGCTTAGCAGGGTTTGAGCAGTACTTC CASSLAGFEQYF
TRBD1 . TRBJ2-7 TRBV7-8 TGTGCCAGCAACGGGCCGGACAGGGGAGTCGAGCAGTACTTC CASNGPDRGVEQYF
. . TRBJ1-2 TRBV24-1 TGTGCCACCAGTGAGGGGGCGCGCGGCTACACCTTC CATSEGARGYTF
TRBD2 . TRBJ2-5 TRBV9 TGTGCCAGCAGCGTATCCGGGGCTGAGTTACTAGCGGGGCCCCAAGAGACCCAGTACTTC CASSVSGAELLAGPQETQYF
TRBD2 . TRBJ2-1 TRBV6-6 TGTGCCAGCAGTCCTGCGACTAGCGGGAGGGCCTATGAGCAGTTCTTC CASSPATSGRAYEQFF
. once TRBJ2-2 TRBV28 TGTGCCAGCGTTGGAGCTGGGTACGGGGAGCTGTTTTTT CASVGAGYGELFF
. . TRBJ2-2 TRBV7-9 TGTGCCAGCAGCACTCGTGTAGGGGCAGGGGAAGGGACCGGGGAGCTGTTTTTT CASSTRVGAGEGTGELFF
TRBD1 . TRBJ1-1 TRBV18 TGTGCCAGCGCCCCGGGACAGGGAACCGGCACTGAAGCTTTCTTT CASAPGQGTGTEAFF
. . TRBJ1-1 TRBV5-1 TGCGCCAGCAGCCTATTTGGGGGGAACATGAACACTGAAGCTTTCTTT CASSLFGGNMNTEAFF
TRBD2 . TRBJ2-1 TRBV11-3 TGTGCCAGCAGCTCCGGACTAGCGGGAGGGAATGAGCAGTTCTTC CASSSGLAGGNEQFF
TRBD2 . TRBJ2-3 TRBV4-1 TGCGCCAGCAGCCCGACGAGCGGGAGCGCAGATACGCAGTATTTT CASSPTSGSADTQYF
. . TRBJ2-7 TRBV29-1 TGCAGCGTTATCGACTTTTCCGAGCAGTACTTC CSVIDFSEQYF
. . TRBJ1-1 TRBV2 TGTGCCAGCATCCCAGGGGTCGGCGGTGAAGCTTTCTTT CASIPGVGGEAFF
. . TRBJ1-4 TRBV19 TGTGCCAGTAGCAGGACAGTTGTCGGTGAAAAACTGTTTTTT CASSRTVVGEKLFF
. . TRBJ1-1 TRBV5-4 TGTGCCAGCAGCTTGAAGGGCAGGGGATACACTGAAGCTTTCTTT CASSLKGRGYTEAFF
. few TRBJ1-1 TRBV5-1 TGCGCCAGCAGCAGTGGGAGCAGCACTGAAGCTTTCTTT CASSSGSSTEAFF
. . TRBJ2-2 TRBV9 TGTGCCAGCAGCGCGGCTAGCCCGACGAACACCGGGGAGCTGTTTTTT CASSAASPTNTGELFF
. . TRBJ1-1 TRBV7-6 TGTGCCAGCAGCTTATCGCAGGGATGGACTGAAGCTTTCTTT CASSLSQGWTEAFF